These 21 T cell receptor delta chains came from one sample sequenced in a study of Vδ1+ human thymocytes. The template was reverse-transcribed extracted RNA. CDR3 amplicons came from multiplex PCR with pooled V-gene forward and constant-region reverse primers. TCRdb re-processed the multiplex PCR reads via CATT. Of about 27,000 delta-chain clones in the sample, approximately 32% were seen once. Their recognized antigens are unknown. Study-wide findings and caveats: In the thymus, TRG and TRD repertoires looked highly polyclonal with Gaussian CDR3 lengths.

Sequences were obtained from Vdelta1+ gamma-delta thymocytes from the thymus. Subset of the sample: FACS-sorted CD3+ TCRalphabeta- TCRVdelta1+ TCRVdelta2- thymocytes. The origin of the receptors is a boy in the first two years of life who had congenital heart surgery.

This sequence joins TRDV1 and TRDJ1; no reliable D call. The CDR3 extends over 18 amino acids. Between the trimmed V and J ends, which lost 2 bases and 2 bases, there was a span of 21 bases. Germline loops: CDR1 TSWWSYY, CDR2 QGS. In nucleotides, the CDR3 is TGTGCTCTTGGGGAAAAAGGTCAACTAAGTCCCCTAACCGATAAACTCATCTTT. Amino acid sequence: CALGEKGQLSPLTDKLIF.

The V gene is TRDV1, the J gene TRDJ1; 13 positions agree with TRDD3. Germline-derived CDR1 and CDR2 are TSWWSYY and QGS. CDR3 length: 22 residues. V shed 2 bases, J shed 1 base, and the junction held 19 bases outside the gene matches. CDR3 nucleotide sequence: TGTGCTCTTGGGGAAGCGGGGTCGTGGTACTGGGGGATACGCGGGGTCACCGATAAACTCATCTTT. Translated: CALGEAGSWYWGIRGVTDKLIF.

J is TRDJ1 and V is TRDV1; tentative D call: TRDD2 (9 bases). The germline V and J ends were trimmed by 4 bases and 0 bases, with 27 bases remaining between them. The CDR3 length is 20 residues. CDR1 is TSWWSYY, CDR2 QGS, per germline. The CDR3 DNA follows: TGTGCTCTTGGGGCCGAGACACCTTCCTACTGGGGGCCGCACACCGATAAACTCATCTTT. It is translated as CALGAETPSYWGPHTDKLIF.

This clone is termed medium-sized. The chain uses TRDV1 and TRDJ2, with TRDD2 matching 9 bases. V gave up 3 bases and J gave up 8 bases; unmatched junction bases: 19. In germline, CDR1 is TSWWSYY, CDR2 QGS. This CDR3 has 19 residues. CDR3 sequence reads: CALGDGGSLPTWMEAQLFF. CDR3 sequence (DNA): TGTGCTCTTGGGGATGGGGGTAGCCTTCCTACGTGGATGGAGGCACAACTCTTCTTT.

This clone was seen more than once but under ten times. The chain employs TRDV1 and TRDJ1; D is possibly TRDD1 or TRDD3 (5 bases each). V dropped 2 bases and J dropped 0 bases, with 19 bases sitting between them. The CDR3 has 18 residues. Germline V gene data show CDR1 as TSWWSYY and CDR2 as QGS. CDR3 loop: CALGEGEIPPVYTDKLIF. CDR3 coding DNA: TGTGCTCTTGGGGAAGGGGAAATCCCCCCGGTGTACACCGATAAACTCATCTTT.

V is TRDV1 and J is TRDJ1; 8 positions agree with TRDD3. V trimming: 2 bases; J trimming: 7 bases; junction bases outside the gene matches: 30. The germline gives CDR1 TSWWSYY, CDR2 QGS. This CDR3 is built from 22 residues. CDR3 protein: CALGECDKGFRDWGDPSGKLIF. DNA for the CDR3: TGTGCTCTTGGGGAATGTGATAAAGGGTTTCGGGACTGGGGGGACCCCAGCGGTAAACTCATCTTT.

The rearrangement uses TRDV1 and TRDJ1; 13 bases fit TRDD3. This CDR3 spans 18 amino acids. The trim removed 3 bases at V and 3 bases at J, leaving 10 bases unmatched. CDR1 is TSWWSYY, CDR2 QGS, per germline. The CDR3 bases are TGTGCTCTTGGGGACCTTCCTACGACTGGGGGATACGCCGATAAACTCATCTTT. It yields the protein CALGDLPTTGGYADKLIF.

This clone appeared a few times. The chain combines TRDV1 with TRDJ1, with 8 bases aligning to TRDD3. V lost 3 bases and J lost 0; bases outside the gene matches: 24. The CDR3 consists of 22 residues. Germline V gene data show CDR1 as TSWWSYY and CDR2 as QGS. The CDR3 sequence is CALGEIPQSRLGDHPYTDKLIF. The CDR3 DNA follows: TGTGCTCTTGGGGAGATACCTCAATCCCGGCTGGGGGACCACCCTTACACCGATAAACTCATCTTT.

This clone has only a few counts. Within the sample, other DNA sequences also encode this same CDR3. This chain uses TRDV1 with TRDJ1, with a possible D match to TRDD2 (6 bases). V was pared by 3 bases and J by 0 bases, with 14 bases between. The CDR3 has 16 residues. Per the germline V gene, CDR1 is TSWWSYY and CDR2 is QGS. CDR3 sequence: CALGDFLPSYTDKLIF. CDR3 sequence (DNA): TGTGCTCTTGGGGACTTCCTGCCTTCGTACACCGATAAACTCATCTTT.

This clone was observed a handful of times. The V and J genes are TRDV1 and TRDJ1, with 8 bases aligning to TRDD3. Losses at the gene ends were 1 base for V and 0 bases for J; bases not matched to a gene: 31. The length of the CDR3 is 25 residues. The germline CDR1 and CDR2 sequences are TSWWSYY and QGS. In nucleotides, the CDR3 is TGTGCTCTTGGGGAACGCTACGACCCTCTCTGGGGGAGGACCAATCGCGACCTATACACCGATAAACTCATCTTT. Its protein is CALGERYDPLWGRTNRDLYTDKLIF.

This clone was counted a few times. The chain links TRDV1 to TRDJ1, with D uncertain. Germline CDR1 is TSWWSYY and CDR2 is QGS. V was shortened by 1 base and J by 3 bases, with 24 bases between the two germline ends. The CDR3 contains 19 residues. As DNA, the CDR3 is TGTGCTCTTGGGGAACGATATAGAGTGGCTAATAATTTTCCCGATAAACTCATCTTT. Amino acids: CALGERYRVANNFPDKLIF.

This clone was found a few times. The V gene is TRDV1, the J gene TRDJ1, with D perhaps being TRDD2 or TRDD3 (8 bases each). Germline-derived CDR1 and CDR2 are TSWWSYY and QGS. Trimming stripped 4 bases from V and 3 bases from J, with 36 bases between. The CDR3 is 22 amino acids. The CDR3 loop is CALGARKVLTSYRLLGADKLIF. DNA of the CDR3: TGTGCTCTTGGGGCAAGAAAGGTCCTCACTTCCTACCGTCTACTGGGGGCCGATAAACTCATCTTT.

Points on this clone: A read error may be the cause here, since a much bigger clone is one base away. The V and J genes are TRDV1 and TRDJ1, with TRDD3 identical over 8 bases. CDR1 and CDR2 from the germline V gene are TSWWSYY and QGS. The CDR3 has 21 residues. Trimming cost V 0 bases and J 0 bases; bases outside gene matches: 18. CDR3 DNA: TGTGCTCTTGGGGAACTAATTGCCTTCACTGGGGGTGGCCCACACACCGATAAACTCATCTTT. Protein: CALGELIAFTGGGPHTDKLIF.

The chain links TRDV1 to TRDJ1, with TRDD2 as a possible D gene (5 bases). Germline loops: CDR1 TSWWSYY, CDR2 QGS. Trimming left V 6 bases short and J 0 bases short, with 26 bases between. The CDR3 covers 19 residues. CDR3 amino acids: CALGPLPPTVGGYTDKLIF. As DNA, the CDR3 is TGTGCTCTTGGCCCTTTACCCCCTACGGTTGGTGGATACACCGATAAACTCATCTTT.

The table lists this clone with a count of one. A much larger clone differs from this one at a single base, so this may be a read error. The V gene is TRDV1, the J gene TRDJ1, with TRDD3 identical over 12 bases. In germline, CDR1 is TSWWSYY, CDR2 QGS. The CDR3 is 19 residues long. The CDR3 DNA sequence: TGTGCTCTTGGGGACGTCAAACACGTACTGGGGGATACACCCGATAAAATCATCTTT. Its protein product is CALGDVKHVLGDTPDKIIF.

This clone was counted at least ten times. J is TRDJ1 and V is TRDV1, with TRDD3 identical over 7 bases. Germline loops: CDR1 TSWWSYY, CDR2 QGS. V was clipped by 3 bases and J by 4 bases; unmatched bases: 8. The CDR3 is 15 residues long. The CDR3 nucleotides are TGTGCTCTTGGGGAGATGCGGATACGGTTCGATAAACTCATCTTT. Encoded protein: CALGEMRIRFDKLIF.

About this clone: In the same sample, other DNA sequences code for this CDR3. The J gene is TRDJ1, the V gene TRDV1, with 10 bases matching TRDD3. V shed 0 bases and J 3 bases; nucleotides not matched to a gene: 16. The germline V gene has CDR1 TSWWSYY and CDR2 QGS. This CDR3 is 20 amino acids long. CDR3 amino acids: CALGELSPLFGGGYADKLIF. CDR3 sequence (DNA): TGTGCTCTTGGGGAACTCTCACCCCTATTTGGCGGGGGATACGCCGATAAACTCATCTTT.

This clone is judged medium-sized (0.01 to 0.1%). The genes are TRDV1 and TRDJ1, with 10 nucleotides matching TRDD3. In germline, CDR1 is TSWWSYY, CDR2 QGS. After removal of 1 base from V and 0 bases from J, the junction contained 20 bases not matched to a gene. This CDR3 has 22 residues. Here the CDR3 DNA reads TGTGCTCTTGGGGAACCTCCCGCCGGGGCTACTCGTACTGGGGGATACACCGATAAACTCATCTTT. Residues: CALGEPPAGATRTGGYTDKLIF.

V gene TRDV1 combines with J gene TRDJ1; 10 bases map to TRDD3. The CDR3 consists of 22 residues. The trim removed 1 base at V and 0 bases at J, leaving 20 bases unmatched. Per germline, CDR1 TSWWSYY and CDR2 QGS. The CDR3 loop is CALGEPFRIAPTGGSNTDKLIF. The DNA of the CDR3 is TGTGCTCTTGGGGAACCCTTCCGAATTGCCCCTACTGGGGGATCCAACACCGATAAACTCATCTTT.

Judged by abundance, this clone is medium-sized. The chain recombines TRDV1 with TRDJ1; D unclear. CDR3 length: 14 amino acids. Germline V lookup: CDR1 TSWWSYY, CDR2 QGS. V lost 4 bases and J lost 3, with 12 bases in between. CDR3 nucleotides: TGTGCTCTTGGGGGGGGCCATAAGGCCGATAAACTCATCTTT. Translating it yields CALGGGHKADKLIF.

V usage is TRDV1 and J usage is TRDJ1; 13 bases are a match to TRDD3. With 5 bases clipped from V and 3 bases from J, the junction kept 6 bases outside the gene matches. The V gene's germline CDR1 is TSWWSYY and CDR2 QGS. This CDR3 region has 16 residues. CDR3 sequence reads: CALGNWGIRGSDKLIF. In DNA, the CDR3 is TGTGCTCTTGGGAACTGGGGGATACGCGGTTCCGATAAACTCATCTTT.